This record looks at one T cell receptor (beta chain) sequence and its context. Its antigen remains unidentified. The V end lost 4 bases, the J end lost 6 bases, and 16 bases lay between the germline ends. CDR1 and CDR2 from the germline V gene are KGHSH and LQKENI. The CDR3 runs to 15 residues. Doses given second, at about 4 or about 12 weeks, were pooled. The sample is drawn from a study of T cell responses to AZD1222 COVID-19 vaccine. Measured with immunoSEQ multiplex PCR; TCRdb has only the in-frame clones, and not every one. The sample consists of 28,000 or so clones, 88% of them appearing once. Study-wide points: The study found vaccine-associated CD4 TCRs spanning spike, dominant at 160-218 and 743-854. Researchers took repertoire samples only after the peak T cell response had come.

Sample: peripheral blood, taken 28 days after the second AZD1222 dose. The origin of this receptor is an adult who received the AZD1222 COVID-19 vaccine. The V call is TRBV18, the J call TRBJ1-5, with a tentative D call TRBD1 (6 bases). In DNA form, the CDR3 reads TGTGCCAGCTCACAAGAAATCAGGGGAAGTCAGCCCCAGCATTTT. Translated, it gives CASSQEIRGSQPQHF. Full variable domain (missing parts from reference TRBV18 and TRBJ1-5): NAGVMQNPRHLVRRRGQEARLRCSPMKGHSHVYWYRQLPEEGLKFMVYLQKENIIDESGMPKERFSAEFPKEGPSILRIQQVVRGDSAAYFCASSQEIRGSQPQHFGDGTRLSIL.